A single sample is the source of the 15 T cell receptor beta chains below, sequenced in a study of blood T cell repertoires in COVID-19. Libraries were prepared by immunoSEQ multiplex PCR; TCRdb keeps only in-frame clonotypes and omits some of them. Altogether roughly 140,000 clones are present, 80% to 90% being singletons, with the ten largest covering approximately 3.5%. Sequencing used peripheral blood. These receptors were obtained from a man between 65 and 79 years old with acute or convalescent COVID-19.

The chain combines TRBV9 with TRBJ1-3; perhaps TRBD1 as D (5 bases). Germline loops: CDR1 SGDLS, CDR2 YYNGEE. The CDR3 is made up of 19 amino acids. The V gene lost 4 bases and the J gene lost 0 bases, with 23 bases spanning the gap. CDR3 region: CASSLQWGDVGGSGNTIYF. DNA for the CDR3: TGTGCCAGCAGCCTCCAGTGGGGGGACGTGGGCGGCTCTGGAAACACCATATATTTT.

The genes are TRBV6-2 or TRBV6-3 and TRBJ2-3; D is unclear. Germline V gene data show CDR1 as MNHEY and CDR2 as SVGEGT. Trimming cost V 4 bases and J 5 bases, with 10 bases left between them. The CDR3 runs 13 residues. CDR3 nucleotide sequence: TGTGCCAGCAGTTTTGGTAGTTTAGATACGCAGTATTTT. Residues: CASSFGSLDTQYF.

The chain recombines TRBV10-2 with TRBJ2-2; D remains unclear. Trimming left V 4 bases short and J 4 bases short, with 4 bases between. Germline-derived CDR1 and CDR2 are WSHSY and SAAADI. CDR3 length: 12 amino acids. CDR3 amino acids: CASSGGTGELFF. For the CDR3, the DNA is TGCGCCAGCAGTGGAGGCACCGGGGAGCTGTTTTTT.

The J gene is TRBJ2-2, the V gene TRBV4-2; D is unclear. The CDR3 extends over 13 amino acids. The V gene lost 2 bases and the J gene lost 4 bases, with 5 bases spanning the gap. Germline loops: CDR1 LGHNA, CDR2 YNFKEQ. CDR3 loop: CASSQPGTGELFF. In nucleotides, the CDR3 is TGTGCCAGCAGCCAACCGGGCACCGGGGAGCTGTTTTTT.

The chain couples TRBV11-2 to TRBJ2-2; 8 bases align to TRBD1. After removal of 5 bases from V and 5 bases from J, the junction contained 10 bases not matched to a gene. Germline lookup yields CDR1 SGHAT and CDR2 FQNNGV. This CDR3 spans 16 amino acids. The CDR3 here is CASSPRTGQGTGELFF. The DNA of the CDR3 is TGTGCCAGCAGCCCCAGGACAGGGCAGGGGACCGGGGAGCTGTTTTTT.

This chain joins TRBV28 and TRBJ1-2; D may be TRBD1 (5 bases). Germline V lookup: CDR1 MDHEN, CDR2 SYDVKM. The germline V and J ends were trimmed by 6 bases and 4 bases, with 12 bases remaining between them. The CDR3 consists of 13 residues. The CDR3 DNA is TGTGCCAGCAGCCCGGGGAGGGGCTATGGCTACACCTTC. It is translated as CASSPGRGYGYTF.

J is TRBJ2-5 and V is TRBV2, with TRBD1 matching 11 bases. The length of the CDR3 is 14 residues. Germline CDR1 is SNHLY and CDR2 is FYNNEI. The ends lost 9 bases at V and 4 bases at J; junction bases unmatched: 7. Here the CDR3 DNA reads TGTGCCAGTGACGAGGGGACAGGGGGAGAGACCCAGTACTTC. Its protein is CASDEGTGGETQYF.

In DNA, the CDR3 is TGTGCCAGCAGGGGGCTTTACAATGAGCAGTTCTTC. Its protein is CASRGLYNEQFF. V usage is TRBV6-5 and J usage is TRBJ2-1, with D perhaps TRBD1 (5 bases). This CDR3 spans 12 amino acids. Trimming pared 6 bases from V and 4 bases from J, leaving 7 bases between. In germline, CDR1 is MNHEY, CDR2 SVGAGI.

The V and J genes are TRBV7-3 and TRBJ2-3, with 7 nucleotides matching TRBD2. The germline gives CDR1 SGHTA, CDR2 FQGTGA. This CDR3 has 15 amino acids. V lost 3 bases to trimming and J lost 4 bases; unmatched junction nucleotides: 7. The CDR3 bases are TGTGCCAGCAGCTTCGGGCGGGAGAGGGCAGATACGCAGTATTTT. Its translation: CASSFGRERADTQYF.

The chain couples TRBV11-2 to TRBJ2-7; D is uncertain. The V gene lost 3 bases and the J gene lost 7 bases, with 7 bases spanning the gap. The CDR3 is made up of 11 amino acids. Per the germline V gene, CDR1 is SGHAT and CDR2 is FQNNGV. Here the CDR3 DNA reads TGTGCCAGCAGCTTGGCGAGGGAGCAGTACTTC. As protein: CASSLAREQYF.

The chain links TRBV6-5 to TRBJ1-2; possibly TRBD1 for D (5 bases). The V and J ends lost 7 bases and 0 bases respectively, with 9 bases between them. The CDR3 is made up of 13 amino acids. The germline gives CDR1 MNHEY, CDR2 SVGAGI. CDR3 bases: TGTGCCAGCATAGGGGAGGCTAACTATGGCTACACCTTC. It is translated as CASIGEANYGYTF.

This chain links TRBV5-6 with TRBJ1-5; 9 bases fit TRBD1. V was pared by 3 bases and J by 6 bases, with 10 bases of the junction left unmatched. This CDR3 comprises 16 residues. Germline lookup yields CDR1 SGHDT and CDR2 YYEEEE. The CDR3 sequence: CASSSMDRGWIQPQHF. As DNA, the CDR3 is TGTGCCAGCAGCTCAATGGACAGGGGCTGGATTCAGCCCCAGCATTTT. Complete variable domain (other parts from reference TRBV5-6 and TRBJ1-5): DAGVTQSPTHLIKTRGQQVTLRCSPKSGHDTVSWYQQALGQGPQFIFQYYEEEERQRGNFPDRFSGHQFPNYSSELNVNALLLGDSALYLCASSSMDRGWIQPQHFGDGTRLSIL.

The chain links TRBV6-2 or TRBV6-3 to TRBJ2-1; a weak D match, TRBD1 (6 bases). This CDR3 has 13 residues. V lost 5 bases and J 10 bases, leaving 15 bases between the germline ends. Germline lookup yields CDR1 MNHEY and CDR2 SVGEGT. CDR3 DNA sequence: TGTGCCAGCAGTGCAATACAGGGTGTAGAGCAGTTCTTC. Its protein product is CASSAIQGVEQFF.

The chain carries TRBV7-9 and TRBJ1-4; 9 positions agree with TRBD1. Germline V lookup: CDR1 SEHNR, CDR2 FQNEAQ (reference sequence). V lost 2 bases to trimming and J lost 8 bases; unmatched junction nucleotides: 12. CDR3 length: 17 residues. The CDR3 loop is CASSLKMVSDRGEKLFF. Written as DNA, the CDR3 is TGTGCCAGCAGCTTAAAGATGGTGTCGGACAGGGGAGAAAAACTGTTTTTT.

This chain uses TRBV9 with TRBJ2-5, with 9 bases identical to TRBD1. CDR1 and CDR2 from the germline V gene are SGDLS and YYNGEE. The CDR3 spans 15 residues. Trimming at V came to 3 bases and at J to 1 base, leaving 4 bases not matched to a gene. CDR3 DNA: TGTGCCAGCAGCGCCAGGACAGGGGTCCAAGAGACCCAGTACTTC. It yields the protein CASSARTGVQETQYF.